A single sample is the source of the 25 T cell receptor beta chains below, sequenced in a study of human T cells and chemical hapten exposure. Using its own MiXCR run on the RACE reads, TCRdb lists one record per CDR3 protein. The sample records 70,000 to 100,000 distinct CDR3 sequences, roughly 7.6% being singletons. Time point indicated: patch test 1, 2 weeks after DPC sensitization. Indicated treatment: therapeutic diphenylcyclopropenone sensitization with weekly scalp DPC. The sample was whole blood, taken in connection with sensitization to the hapten diphenylcyclopropenone (DPC). The origin of the receptors is a woman between 25 and 40 years old with alopecia areata. Some clones in this sample may be carry-over from other donors' samples.

The chain has TRBV27 and TRBJ1-5, with D tentatively TRBD1 (5 bases). Trimming left V 6 bases short and J 3 bases short, with 12 bases between. Germline V gene sequence: CDR1 MNHEY, CDR2 SMNVEV (reference sequence). The CDR3 is 14 residues long. CDR3 amino acids: CASSMRGFNQPQHF. The CDR3 DNA reads TGTGCCAGCAGCATGAGGGGCTTCAATCAGCCCCAGCATTTT.

With respect to this clonotype: A much larger clone sits a single nucleotide away, making a read error possible. The chain uses TRBV2 and TRBJ2-5, with TRBD1 as a possible D gene (5 bases). CDR3 length: 14 amino acids. Per germline, CDR1 SNHLY and CDR2 FYNNEI. The ends were cut back, 1 base at V and 0 bases at J, with 6 bases in the middle. The CDR3, as DNA: TGTGCCAGCAGTGAAGAGGGGCACCAAGAGACCCAGTACTTC. Translated: CASSEEGHQETQYF.

This clonotype was found many times. The chain couples TRBV6-5 to TRBJ2-2; 7 bases line up with TRBD1. The CDR3 spans 17 residues. V gave up 2 bases and J gave up 2 bases; unmatched junction bases: 8. CDR1 MNHEY and CDR2 SVGAGI come from the germline V gene. CDR3 region: CASSYPLGQANTGELFF. The CDR3 DNA reads TGTGCCAGCAGTTACCCCCTCGGACAGGCAAACACCGGGGAGCTGTTTTTT.

This clonotype has ten or more counts. The chain joins TRBV7-9 to TRBJ1-5, with D tentatively TRBD1 (5 bases). This CDR3 spans 14 amino acids. The germline CDR1 and CDR2 sequences are SEHNR and FQNEAQ (reference sequence). Trimming took 0 bases from V and 6 from J, leaving 9 bases between them. The CDR3 here is CASSLAAGPQPQHF. CDR3 in DNA: TGTGCCAGCAGCTTAGCCGCAGGGCCTCAGCCCCAGCATTTT.

This clonotype was seen at least ten times. The rearrangement uses TRBV14 and TRBJ2-3; 14 bases match TRBD2. This CDR3 is 18 amino acids long. Germline CDR1 and CDR2: SGHDN and FVKESK. V shed 0 bases and J 2 bases; nucleotides not matched to a gene: 4. CDR3 DNA sequence: TGTGCCAGCAGCCAAGATACGGGACTAGCGGGGGTCACAGATACGCAGTATTTT. Residues: CASSQDTGLAGVTDTQYF.

This clonotype has a count of ten or more. The chain recombines TRBV7-2 with TRBJ1-2; D gene unclear. In germline, CDR1 is SGHTA, CDR2 FQGNSA. Trimming left V 3 bases short and J 6 bases short, with 8 bases between. CDR3 length equals 12 residues. The chain's CDR3 is CASSLMEDGYTF. The CDR3 DNA sequence: TGTGCCAGCAGCTTGATGGAGGATGGCTACACCTTC.

This clonotype came up a few times. J is TRBJ1-4 and V is TRBV7-9; D uncertain. The germline V gene encodes CDR1 SEHNR and CDR2 FQNEAQ (reference sequence). Trimming removed 2 bases from V and 8 bases from J, with 6 bases in between. The CDR3 contains 12 residues. In DNA, the CDR3 is TGTGCCAGCAGCTTACAAGGGGAAAAACTGTTTTTT. Amino acid sequence: CASSLQGEKLFF.

This clonotype was recorded at least ten times. The chain uses TRBV5-1 and TRBJ1-1; D unclear. V lost 6 bases and J 1 base, leaving 13 bases between the germline ends. Germline CDR1 is SGHRS and CDR2 is YFSETQ. CDR3 size: 14 residues. CDR3 bases: TGCGCCAGCAAGGCAGACTACCAGAACACTGAAGCTTTCTTT. Its translation is CASKADYQNTEAFF.

The CDR3 DNA is TGCAGTGCTAGAGGGGGTGGGACAGGTGCCTCCTACGAGCAGTACTTC. Protein: CSARGGGTGASYEQYF. The chain couples TRBV20-1 to TRBJ2-7; 8 bases match TRBD1. The CDR3 has 16 residues. The V gene end was trimmed by 1 base and the J gene end by 0 bases; junction bases not matched to a gene: 8. CDR1 and CDR2 from the germline V gene are DFQATT and SNEGSKA (reference sequence).

This clonotype was counted many times. The chain couples TRBV2 to TRBJ2-1; D may correspond to TRBD1 or TRBD2 (5 bases each). The germline V gene encodes CDR1 SNHLY and CDR2 FYNNEI. The CDR3 runs 14 residues. V gave up 3 bases and J gave up 10 bases, with 16 bases separating them. The CDR3 DNA follows: TGTGCCAGCAGTGACGATTGGGGGACCCCCGAGCAGTTCTTC. This translates into CASSDDWGTPEQFF.

At least ten counts were recorded for this clonotype. The chain's CDR3 is CASSLRTDTGELFF. The CDR3 DNA reads as TGCGCCAGCAGCTTAAGGACAGACACCGGGGAGCTGTTTTTT. The chain recombines TRBV5-1 with TRBJ2-2; D possibly corresponds to TRBD1 (6 bases). The CDR3 has 14 amino acids. Germline CDR1 is SGHRS and CDR2 is YFSETQ. V shed 2 bases and J shed 3 bases, with 8 bases lying between them.

This clonotype was recorded at least ten times. J is TRBJ2-7 and V is TRBV14; 9 bases agree with TRBD1. The ends lost 5 bases at V and 4 bases at J; junction bases unmatched: 9. Germline values: CDR1 SGHDN, CDR2 FVKESK. CDR3 size: 15 residues. The CDR3 spells CASSNRYRGPYEQYF. The DNA for the CDR3 is TGTGCCAGCAGCAACCGGTACAGGGGGCCTTACGAGCAGTACTTC.

In its sample, this clonotype was seen many times. V is TRBV15 and J is TRBJ2-1, with TRBD2 identical over 7 bases. Trimming at V came to 7 bases and at J to 5 bases, leaving 11 bases not matched to a gene. CDR3 length equals 15 residues. In germline, CDR1 is LNHNV, CDR2 YYDKDF (reference sequence). In DNA form, the CDR3 reads TGTGCCACCACTCCGGGGAGGGATGAAAACAATGAGCAGTTCTTC. Translating gives CATTPGRDENNEQFF.

The V and J genes are TRBV10-3 and TRBJ1-5; D gene ambiguous. V lost 10 bases and J lost 1, with 17 bases in between. CDR1 and CDR2 from the germline V gene are ENHRY and SYGVKD. The CDR3 runs to 15 residues. CDR3 protein: CATGEGLESNQPQHF. The CDR3 bases are TGTGCCACCGGGGAAGGGCTTGAGAGCAATCAGCCCCAGCATTTT.

This clonotype was counted a few times. The chain couples TRBV5-1 to TRBJ1-6; TRBD1 agrees at 7 bases. V was pared by 7 bases and J by 6 bases, with 7 bases of the junction left unmatched. Germline loops: CDR1 SGHRS, CDR2 YFSETQ. This CDR3 region has 14 residues. Here the CDR3 DNA reads TGCGCCAGCGAACAGGGGAATGGTAATTCACCCCTCCACTTT. Translation: CASEQGNGNSPLHF. Supplemented by reference TRBV5-1 and TRBJ1-6, the full variable domain reads KAGVTQTPRYLIKTRGQQVTLSCSPISGHRSVSWYQQTPGQGLQFLFEYFSETQRNKGNFPGRFSGRQFSNSRSEMNVSTLELGDSALYLCASEQGNGNSPLHFGNGTRLTVT.

The sample holds a few counts of this clonotype. The chain couples TRBV14 to TRBJ2-5; D ambiguous. Germline V gene lookup returns CDR1 SGHDN and CDR2 FVKESK. The CDR3 runs 13 residues. Trimming removed 9 bases at V and 0 bases at J, with 11 bases between. CDR3 in DNA: TGTGCCAGTTCAGGACGGAACCAAGAGACCCAGTACTTC. It is translated as CASSGRNQETQYF.

This clonotype was seen a few times. This sequence joins TRBV5-4 and TRBJ1-3; a possible D gene is TRBD1 (6 bases). From germline, CDR1 is SGHNT and CDR2 YYREEE (reference sequence). Trimming shortened V by 1 base and J by 5 bases, and 16 bases separated the two germline ends. CDR3 length equals 16 residues. This CDR3 is CASSLFAGADRNTIYF. Here the CDR3 DNA reads TGTGCCAGCAGCTTGTTCGCAGGGGCCGACCGAAACACCATATATTTT.

The chain is built from TRBV20-1 and TRBJ1-6; D call uncertain. The germline V and J ends were trimmed by 1 base and 10 bases, with 11 bases remaining between them. Germline V gene lookup returns CDR1 DFQATT and CDR2 SNEGSKA (reference sequence). This CDR3 spans 13 amino acids. The CDR3 DNA reads TGCAGTGCTAGAGGAGGTTGTGAATCACCCCTCCACTTT. Amino acid sequence: CSARGGCESPLHF.

This clonotype was detected ten times or more. The chain recombines TRBV14 with TRBJ2-3, with 10 positions matching TRBD2. Germline V lookup: CDR1 SGHDN, CDR2 FVKESK. V trimming: 4 bases; J trimming: 4 bases; junction bases outside the gene matches: 8. The CDR3 length is 16 residues. CDR3 nucleotide sequence: TGTGCCAGCAGCCTCGAAGCGGGGGGGCATGCAGATACGCAGTATTTT. As protein: CASSLEAGGHADTQYF.

This clonotype was recorded at least ten times. The J gene is TRBJ2-3, the V gene TRBV5-1, with 10 bases matching TRBD2. The CDR3 is made up of 18 amino acids. Trimming removed 3 bases from V and 2 bases from J; junction bases left unmatched: 12. Germline V CDR1 and CDR2: SGHRS, YFSETQ. This CDR3 reads CASSSVLDGLADTDTQYF. The CDR3, as DNA: TGCGCCAGCAGCTCCGTTCTTGATGGACTAGCGGACACAGATACGCAGTATTTT.

In the case of this clonotype: One end of the junction fails to match germline, which may point to a read error. The gene calls are TRBV4-2 and TRBJ1-5; D perhaps matches TRBD1 (6 bases). Germline CDR1 LGHNA, CDR2 YNFKEQ. This CDR3 contains 15 residues. The CDR3 here is CDSRHRTDGPQPQHF. The CDR3 nucleotides read TGTGACAGCAGACACAGGACAGATGGTCCTCAGCCCCAGCATTTT.

This clonotype showed up just a few times. J is TRBJ1-2 and V is TRBV6-6, with 8 bases lining up with TRBD1. V lost 8 bases to trimming and J lost 2 bases; unmatched junction nucleotides: 10. Germline V gene lookup returns CDR1 MNHNY and CDR2 SVGAGI (reference sequence). CDR3 size: 15 residues. CDR3 sequence reads: CASVSRQGLNYGYTF. DNA of the CDR3: TGTGCCAGCGTGAGTCGACAGGGGCTAAACTATGGCTACACCTTC.

In this sample, this clonotype turned up many times. V usage is TRBV18 and J usage is TRBJ2-3; TRBD2 aligns across 13 bases. Germline V gene lookup returns CDR1 KGHSH and CDR2 LQKENI. CDR3 length equals 15 residues. The V segment lost 1 base and the J segment 8 bases; nucleotides outside the gene matches: 3. The CDR3 DNA reads TGTGCCAGCTCACCACTCGGACTAGCGGGGGCTACGCAGTATTTT. Protein sequence: CASSPLGLAGATQYF.

This clonotype has at least ten counts. This chain links TRBV20-1 with TRBJ2-5, with TRBD2 matching 11 bases. Germline V lookup: CDR1 DFQATT, CDR2 SNEGSKA (reference sequence). The J segment lost 0 bases and the V segment lost 0 bases, leaving 3 bases of the junction unmatched. The CDR3 is made up of 16 amino acids. CDR3 bases: TGCAGTGCTAGAGAGGTGGGACTAGCGGACCAAGAGACCCAGTACTTC. It is translated as CSAREVGLADQETQYF.

V and J are TRBV19 and TRBJ1-5; D remains ambiguous. CDR1 LNHDA and CDR2 SQIVND come from the germline V gene (reference sequence). The CDR3 runs 15 residues. V lost 1 base to trimming and J lost 0 bases, with 7 bases between them. The CDR3 coding sequence is TGTGCCAGTAGTATAGTACGGACTAGCAATCAGCCCCAGCATTTT. It codes for CASSIVRTSNQPQHF.